This T cell receptor beta chain originates from a study of OX40 agonist ivuxolimab in advanced cancers. It was autoimmune disease history or systemic immunosuppression that excluded patients. There are 14 residues in the CDR3. Losses at the gene ends were 3 bases for V and 6 bases for J; bases not matched to a gene: 6. Germline-derived CDR1 and CDR2 are KGHSH and LQKENI. The assay was immunoSEQ multiplex PCR, and TCRdb's table has in-frame clones only and misses some. The table includes roughly 77,000 clones, 85% to 95% detected once. The J gene is TRBJ2-3, the V gene TRBV18; 7 nucleotides agree with TRBD2. The material sequenced was CD4+ or CD8+ T cells sorted from blood, taken in a trial of the OX40 agonist ivuxolimab. The clonotype was recovered from an adult with an advanced solid tumor such as melanoma, head and neck, liver or kidney cancer. CDR3 in amino acids: CASSPGGRMDTQYF. The CDR3 nucleotides read TGTGCCAGCTCACCGGGGGGGAGGATGGATACGCAGTATTTT.